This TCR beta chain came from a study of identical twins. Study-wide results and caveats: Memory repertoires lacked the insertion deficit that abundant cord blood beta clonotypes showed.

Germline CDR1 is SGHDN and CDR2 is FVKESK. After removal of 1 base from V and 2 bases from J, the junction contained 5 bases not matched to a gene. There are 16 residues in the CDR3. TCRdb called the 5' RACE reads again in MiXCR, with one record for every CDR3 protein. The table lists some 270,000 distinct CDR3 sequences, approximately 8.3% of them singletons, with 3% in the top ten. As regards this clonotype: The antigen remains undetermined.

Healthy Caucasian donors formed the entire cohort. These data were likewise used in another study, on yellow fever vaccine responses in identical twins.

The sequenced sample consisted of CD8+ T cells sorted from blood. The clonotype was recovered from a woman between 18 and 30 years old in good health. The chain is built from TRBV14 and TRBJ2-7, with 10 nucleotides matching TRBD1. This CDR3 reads CASSQVPGQGPYEQYF. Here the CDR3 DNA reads TGTGCCAGCAGCCAAGTCCCGGGACAGGGGCCCTACGAGCAGTACTTC.